This T cell receptor beta chain was recorded in a study of immune characterization of retroperitoneal liposarcoma. TCRdb re-analysed the PCR reads in MiXCR, keeping a single row per CDR3 protein. The sample yields some 9,600 distinct CDR3 sequences, roughly 35% seen once. This clonotype is termed medium-sized. The V end lost 6 bases, the J end lost 4 bases, and 19 bases lay between the germline ends. The CDR3 is 16 residues long. The germline CDR1 and CDR2 sequences are MNHGY and SAAAGT. Sequenced: tumor tissue. The chain employs TRBV6-8 and TRBJ1-5; D remains ambiguous. The clonotype comes from a female donor with retroperitoneal liposarcoma. CDR3 bases: TGTGCCAGCAGCCCACATGGGGAAAAGGGAAATCAGCCCCAGCATTTT. This translates into CASSPHGEKGNQPQHF.